The 13 T cell receptor beta chains given below trace back to one sample, sequenced in a study of blood T cell repertoires in COVID-19. Sequencing was performed with immunoSEQ multiplex PCR; in TCRdb, only in-frame clones are kept and a portion is missing. Of about 400,000 clones in the sample, around 87% were seen once. Sequenced material: peripheral blood. Receptor source: a human donor in a cohort sampled during active COVID-19.

The chain joins TRBV5-1 to TRBJ2-1; 10 bases map to TRBD2. This CDR3 contains 15 residues. V gave up 1 base and J gave up 8 bases; unmatched junction bases: 6. Germline values: CDR1 SGHRS, CDR2 YFSETQ. CDR3 bases: TGCGCCAGCAGCTTGACCCCCACTAGCGGGGATGAGCAGTTCTTC. This gives the protein CASSLTPTSGDEQFF.

The chain carries TRBV19 and TRBJ2-2; D possibly corresponds to TRBD2 (5 bases). The CDR3 is 16 residues long. With 4 bases removed from V and 4 bases from J, the gap between germline ends came to 16 bases. Per the germline V gene, CDR1 is LNHDA and CDR2 is SQIVND (reference sequence). CDR3 nucleotide sequence: TGTGCCAGTAGTAGGGTCGGCCTCGAGGGCACCGGGGAGCTGTTTTTT. Translation: CASSRVGLEGTGELFF.

This sequence joins TRBV27 and TRBJ1-2, with TRBD1 as a possible D gene (5 bases). Germline V gene lookup returns CDR1 MNHEY and CDR2 SMNVEV (reference sequence). The length of the CDR3 is 14 residues. V gave up 1 base and J gave up 4 bases, with 10 bases separating them. The CDR3 sequence: CASSLYGGGYGYTF. CDR3 DNA sequence: TGTGCCAGCAGTTTATATGGGGGGGGCTATGGCTACACCTTC.

The chain uses TRBV6-5 and TRBJ2-1; 8 nucleotides agree with TRBD2. Germline V gene lookup returns CDR1 MNHEY and CDR2 SVGAGI. Trimming cost V 8 bases and J 3 bases; bases outside gene matches: 6. This CDR3 is 14 amino acids long. The CDR3 sequence: CASSRSGSYNEQFF. DNA for the CDR3: TGTGCCAGCTCTAGGAGCGGGAGCTACAATGAGCAGTTCTTC.

V is TRBV14 and J is TRBJ2-7; no definite D call. V was trimmed by 1 base and J by 6 bases, leaving 7 bases between them. The CDR3 has 12 residues. Germline lookup yields CDR1 SGHDN and CDR2 FVKESK. CDR3 nucleotides: TGTGCCAGCAGCCAAGTGTTAGCCGAGCAGTACTTC. It specifies CASSQVLAEQYF.

The sample holds a few counts of this clone. The chain recombines TRBV2 with TRBJ2-1, with D perhaps TRBD2 (5 bases). The CDR3 is made up of 18 amino acids. The V end was cut by 6 bases, the J end by 6 bases, with 27 bases between. Germline-derived CDR1 and CDR2 are SNHLY and FYNNEI. CDR3 DNA sequence: TGTGCCAGCAGCGCTTACCTGGTGCGGCTAGCTGCGGGCAATGAGCAGTTCTTC. Its protein product is CASSAYLVRLAAGNEQFF.

V gene TRBV7-8 combines with J gene TRBJ2-7; 10 bases are shared with TRBD1. The length of the CDR3 is 15 residues. V gave up 5 bases and J gave up 3 bases; unmatched junction bases: 7. Germline loops: CDR1 SGHVS, CDR2 FQNEAQ. The CDR3 reads CASSPWGQGNYEQYF. CDR3 nucleotide sequence: TGTGCCAGCAGCCCATGGGGACAGGGGAACTACGAGCAGTACTTC. Variable domain in full (rest from reference TRBV7-8 and TRBJ2-7): GAGVSQSPRYKVAKRGQDVALRCDPISGHVSLFWYQQALGQGPEFLTYFQNEAQLDKSGLPSDRFFAERPEGSVSTLKIQRTQQEDSAVYLCASSPWGQGNYEQYFGPGTRLTVT.

There are a few counts of this clone. This rearrangement joins TRBV11-2 to TRBJ1-3, with D perhaps matching TRBD1 (6 bases). Trimming took 1 base from V and 10 from J, leaving 14 bases between them. The CDR3 is 14 amino acids. Germline V gives CDR1 SGHAT, CDR2 FQNNGV. The CDR3 protein is CASSLAGPRGTIYF. The DNA for the CDR3 is TGTGCCAGCAGCTTAGCCGGTCCGAGGGGGACCATATATTTT.

Only one count was recorded for this clone. The genes are TRBV2 and TRBJ1-4; D call uncertain. This CDR3 has 12 residues. Germline values: CDR1 SNHLY, CDR2 FYNNEI. Trimming removed 6 bases from V and 14 bases from J, with 16 bases in between. This chain's CDR3 is CASREDRVGLFF. In DNA form, the CDR3 reads TGTGCCAGCAGGGAGGATCGGGTCGGGCTGTTTTTT.

This rearrangement joins TRBV28 to TRBJ2-7; 15 bases are shared with TRBD2. The CDR3 is made up of 19 amino acids. Germline V CDR1 and CDR2: MDHEN, SYDVKM. V gave up 3 bases and J gave up 5 bases; unmatched junction bases: 14. The CDR3 sequence is CASSLPGLAGGPRRNEQYF. The CDR3 nucleotides read TGTGCCAGCAGTTTGCCCGGACTAGCGGGAGGGCCGAGAAGGAACGAGCAGTACTTC.

The V gene is TRBV25-1, the J gene TRBJ2-4, with D perhaps TRBD2 (6 bases). This CDR3 contains 14 residues. V lost 4 bases to trimming and J lost 1 base, with 8 bases between them. CDR1 and CDR2 (germline): MGHDK, SYGVNS. CDR3 DNA sequence: TGTGCCAGCAGTGGTGGGGGGGCCAAAAACATTCAGTACTTC. Amino acids: CASSGGGAKNIQYF. Drawing the rest from reference TRBV25-1 and TRBJ2-4, the complete variable domain is EADIYQTPRYLVIGTGKKITLECSQTMGHDKMYWYQQDPGMELHLIHYSYGVNSTEKGDLSSESTVSRIRTEHFPLTLESARPSHTSQYLCASSGGGAKNIQYFGAGTRLSVL.

The J gene is TRBJ1-3, the V gene TRBV2; perhaps TRBD1 as D (6 bases). The CDR3 extends over 14 amino acids. Germline V gene lookup returns CDR1 SNHLY and CDR2 FYNNEI. Trimming cost V 8 bases and J 2 bases, with 13 bases left between them. CDR3 sequence (DNA): TGTGCCAGCCGCCCGACAGGCACTGGAAACACCATATATTTT. It encodes CASRPTGTGNTIYF.

This clone was counted only a few times. The chain employs TRBV4-2 and TRBJ1-4; TRBD1 matches 10 bases. This CDR3 is built from 16 residues. The V segment lost 2 bases and the J segment 7 bases; nucleotides outside the gene matches: 7. Germline V gene lookup returns CDR1 LGHNA and CDR2 YNFKEQ. This chain's CDR3 is CASSQKGGQGSEKLFF. In DNA, the CDR3 is TGTGCCAGCAGCCAAAAGGGGGGACAGGGGAGTGAAAAACTGTTTTTT.